This T cell receptor (beta chain) stems from a study of identical twins. General observations from the study: Cross-sectional statistics underpinned the conclusions; the same donors were not followed.

Everyone who gave samples was a healthy Caucasian. This CDR3 is built from 12 residues. V was trimmed by 6 bases and J by 1 base, leaving 10 bases between them. Germline-derived CDR1 and CDR2 are DFQATT and SNEGSKA (reference sequence). Note on this clonotype: The antigen is not known.

One entry per CDR3 protein, called by TCRdb with MiXCR from the 5' RACE reads. The repertoire consists of about 190,000 distinct CDR3 sequences, with around a sixth occurring once and the leading ten covering over 35%. This sample was shared with a second study, whose subject was T cells expressing NK-cell markers.

The sample comprised CD8+ T cells sorted from blood. The sequence was collected from a young woman in good health. The J gene is TRBJ2-7, the V gene TRBV20-1; TRBD1 is a possible D gene (6 bases). CDR3 in amino acids: CSATDSSYEQYF. CDR3 nucleotide sequence: TGCAGTGCAACGGACAGTTCCTACGAGCAGTACTTC.